The next 16 T cell receptor beta chains were all read from a single sample in a study of Ad26.COV2.S vaccination and SARS-CoV-2 variants. Treatment meaning: around 19 received Ad26.COV2.S at low or high dose, single or two shots; 5 received placebo; per-sample allocation not given. After the first vaccine or placebo injection, samples were drawn on day 63. Libraries were prepared by immunoSEQ multiplex PCR; TCRdb keeps only in-frame clonotypes and omits some of them. The sample records fewer than 900,000 clones, more than 70% being singletons. The sequencing used peripheral blood, collected in a trial of Ad26.COV2.S vaccine versus placebo. These receptor sequences come from a person aged 18 to 65 who received the Ad26.COV2.S COVID-19 vaccine or a placebo.

V gene TRBV3-1 (or the pseudogene TRBV3-2) combines with J gene TRBJ1-2; D is undetermined. The CDR3 consists of 14 residues. The germline V gene has CDR1 LGHDT and CDR2 YNNKEL (reference sequence). V lost 4 bases and J lost 6, with 15 bases in between. DNA of the CDR3: TGTGCCAGCAGCCTCGCAGGAGGTGTAAATGGCTACACCTTC. This codes for CASSLAGGVNGYTF.

The chain recombines TRBV6-2 or TRBV6-3 with TRBJ1-5, with 7 bases matching TRBD1. The CDR3 loop spans 14 amino acids. V lost 6 bases and J lost 6; bases outside the gene matches: 8. Germline values: CDR1 MNHEY, CDR2 SVGEGT. CDR3 loop: CASSQQGWSQPQHF. CDR3 in DNA: TGTGCCAGCAGCCAACAGGGGTGGAGTCAGCCCCAGCATTTT.

Regarding this clone: Other DNA sequences in the sample encode the same CDR3. The V and J genes are TRBV6-5 and TRBJ1-1, with D unclear. The CDR3 covers 13 residues. Trimming took off 8 bases at V and 2 bases at J, with 12 bases between the two ends. Germline assignment: CDR1 MNHEY and CDR2 SVGAGI. DNA for the CDR3: TGTGCCAGCGGAGACCGGGCTAACACTGAAGCTTTCTTT. This gives the protein CASGDRANTEAFF.

This chain uses TRBV5-1 with TRBJ2-3, with 7 bases matching TRBD1. This CDR3 has 15 amino acids. V lost 5 bases, J lost 1 base, and 7 bases stayed unmatched. Germline V gene sequence: CDR1 SGHRS, CDR2 YFSETQ. Here the CDR3 DNA reads TGCGCCAGCAGTTTCGGACAGGACCGCACAGATACGCAGTATTTT. Translated: CASSFGQDRTDTQYF.

This chain joins TRBV27 and TRBJ2-7; D not certain. CDR1 MNHEY and CDR2 SMNVEV come from the germline V gene (reference sequence). The germline V and J ends were trimmed by 5 bases and 3 bases, with 11 bases remaining between them. CDR3 length equals 13 residues. The DNA of the CDR3 is TGTGCCAGCAGTCTTGCGGAAAACTACGAGCAGTACTTC. It codes for CASSLAENYEQYF.

The V call is TRBV6-1, the J call TRBJ1-1, with D perhaps TRBD1 (5 bases). The CDR3 spans 15 residues. Trimming cost V 1 base and J 5 bases, with 14 bases left between them. From germline, CDR1 is MNHNS and CDR2 SASEGT. The CDR3 region is CASSEGRQISTEAFF. The DNA for the CDR3 is TGTGCCAGCAGTGAAGGGAGACAGATAAGTACTGAAGCTTTCTTT.

The J gene is TRBJ2-1, the V gene TRBV7-8; TRBD2 aligns across 7 bases. CDR1 is SGHVS and CDR2 is FQNEAQ in the germline V gene. J gave up 4 bases and V 5 bases, and 8 bases lay outside the gene matches. This CDR3 is 15 amino acids long. In DNA, the CDR3 is TGTGCCAGCAGCCCTACTCGGGGGGTTTACAATGAGCAGTTCTTC. Its protein product is CASSPTRGVYNEQFF.

The chain joins TRBV7-9 to TRBJ2-5; tentatively, D is TRBD2 (5 bases). The V and J ends lost 7 bases and 2 bases respectively, with 20 bases between them. This CDR3 is 16 amino acids long. Germline V gives CDR1 SEHNR, CDR2 FQNEAQ (reference sequence). CDR3 nucleotide sequence: TGTGCCAGCACAGCCTTCCCGACACGGGGACAAGAGACCCAGTACTTC. It encodes CASTAFPTRGQETQYF.

The J gene is TRBJ2-1, the V gene TRBV2; possibly TRBD2 for D (5 bases). Germline V gene sequence: CDR1 SNHLY, CDR2 FYNNEI. V was pared by 2 bases and J by 6 bases, with 14 bases between. This CDR3 has 15 amino acids. CDR3 region: CASSESYAGGNEQFF. The CDR3 region has the DNA TGTGCCAGCAGTGAAAGCTATGCGGGTGGCAATGAGCAGTTCTTC.

The chain uses TRBV5-6 and TRBJ1-1; D unresolved. CDR3 length: 15 amino acids. V was trimmed by 4 bases and J by 4 bases, leaving 17 bases between them. Germline loops: CDR1 SGHDT, CDR2 YYEEEE. CDR3: CASSQTPPGVTEAFF. CDR3 nucleotide sequence: TGTGCCAGCAGCCAGACACCTCCCGGGGTCACTGAAGCTTTCTTT.

V and J are TRBV5-8 and TRBJ1-4; D uncertain. CDR3 length: 16 amino acids. Trimming stripped 1 base from V and 3 bases from J, with 13 bases between. From germline, CDR1 is SGHTS and CDR2 YDEGEE. CDR3 loop: CASSLRATRPNEKLFF. Written as DNA, the CDR3 is TGTGCCAGCAGCTTGCGGGCAACTCGCCCTAATGAAAAACTGTTTTTT.

The rearrangement uses TRBV20-1 and TRBJ1-5; no clear D. CDR1 and CDR2 (germline): DFQATT, SNEGSKA (reference sequence). V was shortened by 3 bases and J by 1 base, with 16 bases between the two germline ends. CDR3 length equals 16 residues. CDR3 sequence: CSASRSWGSSNQPQHF. The CDR3 DNA sequence: TGCAGTGCTAGTAGGTCTTGGGGATCGAGCAATCAGCCCCAGCATTTT.

The CDR3 sequence: CASSPRTSTYNEQFF. In DNA, the CDR3 is TGTGCCAGCAGTCCACGGACAAGTACCTACAATGAGCAGTTCTTC. The chain carries TRBV27 and TRBJ2-1; maybe TRBD1 (5 bases). Per germline, CDR1 MNHEY and CDR2 SMNVEV (reference sequence). V was cut by 5 bases and J by 2 bases, with 13 bases left in between. CDR3 length: 15 amino acids.

The chain recombines TRBV19 with TRBJ1-3; the D gene is possibly TRBD1 (6 bases). The CDR3 runs 14 residues. The germline V gene encodes CDR1 LNHDA and CDR2 SQIVND (reference sequence). The CDR3 nucleotides are TGTGCAAGTTCCCGGGGGGCCTCTGGAAACACCATATATTTT. It is translated as CASSRGASGNTIYF.

This chain links TRBV16 with TRBJ1-2; 9 bases fit TRBD1. V shed 4 bases, J shed 4 bases, and the junction held 4 bases outside the gene matches. Per the germline V gene, CDR1 is KGHSY and CDR2 is FQNENV. The CDR3 is made up of 14 amino acids. CDR3 loop: CASSPRDRAYGYTF. DNA of the CDR3: TGTGCCAGCAGCCCCCGGGACAGGGCCTATGGCTACACCTTC.

The chain joins TRBV5-1 to TRBJ2-3; D remains ambiguous. The germline CDR1 and CDR2 sequences are SGHRS and YFSETQ. Trimming took off 4 bases at V and 3 bases at J, with 9 bases between the two ends. This CDR3 spans 13 amino acids. CDR3 nucleotide sequence: TGCGCCAGCAGCCCCTTGCGGACAGATACGCAGTATTTT. Protein: CASSPLRTDTQYF.